Shown below are 21 T cell receptor beta chains from a single sample sequenced in a study of patients and donors after allogeneic stem cell transplantation. TCRdb passed the RT-PCR reads through MiXCR, listing each CDR3 protein once. In the table there are around 240,000 distinct CDR3 sequences, roughly an eighth of which are singletons. The source material was blood, either unsorted or a sorted T cell fraction (not recorded which). Receptor source: a human donor who was either an allogeneic HSCT recipient or a stem cell or donor lymphocyte infusion donor (not recorded which). It is not recorded whose cells these are; they may come from a transplant donor.

The chain has TRBV30 and TRBJ1-2; D gene ambiguous. Between the trimmed V and J ends, which lost 0 bases and 8 bases, there was a span of 7 bases. The germline gives CDR1 GTSNPN, CDR2 SVGIG (reference sequence). The CDR3 sequence is 11 residues long. CDR3 DNA sequence: TGTGCCTGGAGTGTGAAAGGCGGCTACACCTTC. This encodes CAWSVKGGYTF.

The chain has TRBV5-1 and TRBJ1-1; TRBD1 might be the D (5 bases). The germline V gene encodes CDR1 SGHRS and CDR2 YFSETQ. Trimming cost V 0 bases and J 0 bases, with 15 bases left between them. This CDR3 contains 17 residues. CDR3 nucleotides: TGCGCCAGCAGCTTGGGTGACGGGGCGGTTATGAACACTGAAGCTTTCTTT. As protein: CASSLGDGAVMNTEAFF.

V usage is TRBV6-1 and J usage is TRBJ2-6; D gene uncertain. The germline V gene encodes CDR1 MNHNS and CDR2 SASEGT. V was clipped by 6 bases and J by 2 bases, with 8 bases between them. CDR3 length equals 14 residues. The CDR3 region has the DNA TGTGCCAGCAGACCTCACACTGGGGCCAACGTCCTGACTTTC. Translated, it gives CASRPHTGANVLTF.

This clonotype was recorded a few times. The chain recombines TRBV7-2 with TRBJ2-7; 12 bases fit TRBD2. Germline CDR1 is SGHTA and CDR2 is FQGNSA. This CDR3 contains 16 residues. Unmatched junction bases numbered 11, after V lost 6 bases and J lost 5 bases. The CDR3 nucleotides are TGTGCCAGCAGACTGGCCGCTAGCGGGGGGGCTAACGAGCAGTACTTC. Protein sequence: CASRLAASGGANEQYF.

This clonotype showed up just a few times. The genes are TRBV19 and TRBJ1-1; tentative D call: TRBD1 (5 bases). The CDR3 is made up of 14 amino acids. Germline-derived CDR1 and CDR2 are LNHDA and SQIVND (reference sequence). Trimming removed 5 bases at V and 1 base at J, with 11 bases between. The CDR3 DNA follows: TGTGCCAGTAGTCACCTTGGACAGAACACTGAAGCTTTCTTT. This sequence encodes CASSHLGQNTEAFF.

With regard to this clonotype: At one boundary the junction diverges from the germline segment, which might be a read error. The chain couples TRBV19 to TRBJ1-1, with D uncertain. This CDR3 region has 16 residues. Germline CDR1 reads LNHDA; CDR2 reads SQIVND (reference sequence). CDR3 protein: CASSVDAVARNTEAFF. The CDR3 nucleotides read TGTGCCAGTAGTGTAGACGCGGTGGCTAGGAACACTGAAGCTTTCTTT.

This clonotype has more than one count but fewer than ten. This chain connects TRBV7-8 to TRBJ2-6, with D possibly being TRBD1 (6 bases). The CDR3 consists of 18 residues. Deletions cut 0 bases from V and 0 bases from J, with 12 bases between. CDR1 and CDR2 from the germline V gene are SGHVS and FQNEAQ. The CDR3 spells CASSLAGRGSSGANVLTF. The CDR3, as DNA: TGTGCCAGCAGCTTAGCAGGCAGGGGTTCCTCTGGGGCCAACGTCCTGACTTTC.

This clonotype was observed a few times. The chain couples TRBV3-1 to TRBJ2-3, with D unclear. The germline V gene has CDR1 LGHDT and CDR2 YNNKEL (reference sequence). This CDR3 is 13 amino acids long. The V end was cut by 5 bases, the J end by 2 bases, with 8 bases between. Here the CDR3 reads CASSSRHTDTQYF. DNA of the CDR3: TGTGCCAGCAGCTCGCGCCACACAGATACGCAGTATTTT.

There are many counts of this clonotype. The CDR3 DNA sequence: TGTGCCAGCAGCGTGAGCGGGGGGTTTTACAATGAGCAGTTCTTC. Translated, it gives CASSVSGGFYNEQFF. This chain links TRBV9 with TRBJ2-1; 9 bases are a match to TRBD2. The CDR3 has 15 amino acids. The ends lost 2 bases at V and 4 bases at J; junction bases unmatched: 4. CDR1 SGDLS and CDR2 YYNGEE come from the germline V gene.

This clonotype turned up a few times. J is TRBJ1-1 and V is TRBV7-3; TRBD1 might be the D (6 bases). The CDR3 is 14 residues long. The ends were cut back, 5 bases at V and 1 base at J, with 11 bases in the middle. Germline V gives CDR1 SGHTA, CDR2 FQGTGA. CDR3: CASSLRDKNTEAFF. CDR3 coding DNA: TGTGCCAGCAGCCTTAGGGACAAGAACACTGAAGCTTTCTTT.

V is TRBV7-3 and J is TRBJ2-4; a possible D gene is TRBD1 (6 bases). The CDR3 is 13 amino acids. Looked up from germline, CDR1 is SGHTA and CDR2 is FQGTGA. The germline V and J ends were trimmed by 6 bases and 9 bases, with 15 bases remaining between them. The CDR3 DNA is TGTGCCAGCAGTTTTGACAGGCAGTCCATTCAGTACTTC. This encodes CASSFDRQSIQYF.

This clonotype was found many times. V gene TRBV5-1 combines with J gene TRBJ2-2; no definite D call. The CDR3 extends over 12 amino acids. The V and J ends lost 5 bases and 6 bases respectively, with 8 bases between them. Germline assignment: CDR1 SGHRS and CDR2 YFSETQ. The CDR3 nucleotides are TGCGCCAGCAGGCGGTATCCCGGGGAGCTGTTTTTT. This sequence encodes CASRRYPGELFF.

In this sample, this clonotype turned up a few times. The chain links TRBV12-3 or TRBV12-4 to TRBJ1-2; D is unclear. This CDR3 spans 14 amino acids. With 5 bases removed from V and 2 bases from J, the gap between germline ends came to 12 bases. CDR3 sequence reads: CASSALTINYGYTF. For the CDR3, the DNA is TGTGCCAGCAGTGCGCTAACAATAAACTATGGCTACACCTTC.

The chain is built from TRBV18 and TRBJ2-2; D not resolved. The germline CDR1 and CDR2 sequences are KGHSH and LQKENI. This CDR3 region has 16 residues. V was shortened by 6 bases and J by 1 base, with 15 bases between the two germline ends. CDR3 protein: CASSFHQVENTGELFF. CDR3 nucleotides: TGTGCCAGCTCTTTTCACCAAGTAGAGAACACCGGGGAGCTGTTTTTT. The entire variable domain, with the rest obtained from reference TRBV18 and TRBJ2-2, is as follows: NAGVMQNPRHLVRRRGQEARLRCSPMKGHSHVYWYRQLPEEGLKFMVYLQKENIIDESGMPKERFSAEFPKEGPSILRIQQVVRGDSAAYFCASSFHQVENTGELFFGEGSRLTVL.

The chain combines TRBV30 with TRBJ1-4; a possible D gene is TRBD1 (5 bases). Trimming removed 0 bases from V and 0 bases from J, with 8 bases in between. Germline V lookup: CDR1 GTSNPN, CDR2 SVGIG (reference sequence). This CDR3 spans 15 amino acids. The CDR3 DNA is TGTGCCTGGAGTGTTTCCAGGGCAACTAATGAAAAACTGTTTTTT. Its translation is CAWSVSRATNEKLFF.

The chain recombines TRBV15 with TRBJ2-3, with a possible D match to TRBD1 (7 bases). The V end was cut by 4 bases, the J end by 7 bases, with 12 bases between. Germline values: CDR1 LNHNV, CDR2 YYDKDF (reference sequence). The CDR3 is 13 residues long. In DNA form, the CDR3 reads TGTGCCACCAGCATGGACAGGACTAATACGCAGTATTTT. It yields the protein CATSMDRTNTQYF.

This clonotype was counted a few times. The chain is built from TRBV4-3 and TRBJ2-4; 7 nucleotides agree with TRBD1. V was pared by 0 bases and J by 9 bases, with 11 bases of the junction left unmatched. The germline V gene has CDR1 LGHNA and CDR2 YSLEER. This CDR3 is built from 16 residues. The CDR3 DNA reads as TGCGCCAGCAGCCAAGAAGGGGGCGCTCGCGCCGGCATTCAGTACTTC. Amino acid sequence: CASSQEGGARAGIQYF.

This clonotype has just a few counts. V is TRBV20-1 and J is TRBJ2-5; D possibly corresponds to TRBD1 (5 bases). Germline V gene lookup returns CDR1 DFQATT and CDR2 SNEGSKA (reference sequence). The CDR3 totals 13 residues. Trimming left V 6 bases short and J 1 base short, with 12 bases between. CDR3 coding DNA: TGCAGTGCAGATCGACAGCTCCAAGAGACCCAGTACTTC. This encodes CSADRQLQETQYF.

The chain is built from TRBV12-3 or TRBV12-4 and TRBJ2-5; D is possibly TRBD1 (5 bases). Trimming took off 7 bases at V and 2 bases at J, with 14 bases between the two ends. The CDR3 is 14 amino acids. The CDR3 sequence is CASTIQGWQETQYF. The CDR3 DNA is TGTGCCAGCACCATTCAGGGTTGGCAAGAGACCCAGTACTTC.

The table lists this clonotype with a few counts. Its ends do not fully match the called genes, so a read error is possible. The chain combines TRBV2 with TRBJ1-2; D remains unclear. The CDR3 loop spans 16 amino acids. The germline V gene has CDR1 SNHLY and CDR2 FYNNEI. The CDR3 bases are TGTGCCAGCAGCGAAGCCCCCCCGTACTCGGACTATGGCTACACCTTC. This sequence encodes CASSEAPPYSDYGYTF.

Regarding this clonotype: This may come from a read error, since a much larger clone is one base off. The V and J genes are TRBV5-1 and TRBJ1-6, with a possible D match to TRBD1 (5 bases). CDR3 length equals 16 residues. The V end was cut by 0 bases, the J end by 7 bases, with 14 bases between. From germline, CDR1 is SGHRS and CDR2 YFSETQ. The CDR3 protein is CASSLEGAEGNSPLHF. The CDR3 DNA reads TGCGCCAGCAGCTTGGAAGGGGCGGAGGGGAATTCACCCCTCCACTTT. The full variable domain, with the rest looked up from reference TRBV5-1 and TRBJ1-6, is KAGVTQTPRYLIKTRGQQVTLSCSPISGHRSVSWYQQTPGQGLQFLFEYFSETQRNKGNFPGRFSGRQFSNSRSEMNVSTLELGDSALYLCASSLEGAEGNSPLHFGNGTRLTVT.